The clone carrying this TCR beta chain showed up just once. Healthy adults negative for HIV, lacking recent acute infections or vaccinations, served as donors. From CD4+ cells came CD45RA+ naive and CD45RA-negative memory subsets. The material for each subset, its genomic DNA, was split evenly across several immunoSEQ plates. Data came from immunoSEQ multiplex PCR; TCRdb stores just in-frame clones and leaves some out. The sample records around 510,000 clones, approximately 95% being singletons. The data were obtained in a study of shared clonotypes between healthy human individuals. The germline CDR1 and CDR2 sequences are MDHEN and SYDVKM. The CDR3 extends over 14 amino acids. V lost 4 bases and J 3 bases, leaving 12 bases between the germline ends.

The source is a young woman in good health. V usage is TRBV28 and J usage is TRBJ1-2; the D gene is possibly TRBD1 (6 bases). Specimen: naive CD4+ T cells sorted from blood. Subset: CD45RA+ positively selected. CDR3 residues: CASSSAGEDYGYTF. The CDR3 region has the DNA TGTGCCAGCAGTTCCGCAGGGGAGGACTATGGCTACACCTTC.